These 6 T cell receptor beta chains originate from one sample sequenced in a study of blood T cell repertoires in COVID-19 (dated by TCRdb to about 2020). To prepare the library, the immunoSEQ multiplex PCR assay was applied. As stored in TCRdb, this immuneACCESS dataset retains in-frame rearrangements with V and J assigned. A fraction of the clones does not appear; measured against another copy, unresolved V genes explain less than half of the discrepancy, and the remainder lacks a known reason. This sample has under 300,000 clones in its table, and roughly 90% of those were observed once. Approximately 1.5% of the sample belongs to the ten largest clones. The sequenced material came from PBMCs or T cells enriched from blood (not recorded which). The receptor set was obtained from a woman between 35 and 50 years old who had recovered from COVID-19.

This clone was detected only once. The chain links TRBV5-1 to TRBJ1-2; TRBD1 matches 10 bases. Trimming took 0 bases from V and 1 from J; bases not matched to a gene: 9. CDR3 length equals 18 residues. Germline-derived CDR1 and CDR2 are SGHRS and YFSETQ. The CDR3 reads CASSLVLTRDRGNYGYTF. The CDR3 DNA reads TGCGCCAGCAGCTTGGTCTTAACCAGGGACAGGGGTAACTATGGCTACACCTTC.

The V gene is TRBV5-4, the J gene TRBJ1-2, with 7 bases fitting TRBD1. V was pared by 1 base and J by 5 bases, with 14 bases of the junction left unmatched. Germline CDR1 is SGHNT and CDR2 is YYREEE (reference sequence). The CDR3 loop spans 17 amino acids. CDR3 DNA: TGTGCCAGCAGCTTGCCAAATTTCAGGGGGATACTGTATGGCTACACCTTC. Amino acid sequence: CASSLPNFRGILYGYTF.

This clone was observed a few times. J is TRBJ2-2 and V is TRBV5-1, with 9 bases that match TRBD1. V gave up 3 bases and J gave up 3 bases; unmatched junction bases: 3. This CDR3 spans 15 amino acids. Germline lookup yields CDR1 SGHRS and CDR2 YFSETQ. The CDR3 sequence: CASSWGDRDTGELFF. The CDR3 DNA follows: TGCGCCAGCAGCTGGGGGGACAGGGACACCGGGGAGCTGTTTTTT.

The chain has TRBV18 and TRBJ2-7; TRBD1 aligns across 7 bases. The junction had 5 bases not matched to a gene; V was cut back by 2 bases and J by 7 bases. Germline CDR1 KGHSH, CDR2 LQKENI. The CDR3 is made up of 13 amino acids. The CDR3 spells CASSPTGVREQYF. The DNA for the CDR3 is TGTGCCAGCTCACCAACAGGGGTCAGGGAGCAGTACTTC.

The chain employs TRBV6-6 and TRBJ1-1; D call uncertain. Germline CDR1 and CDR2: MNHNY and SVGAGI (reference sequence). The CDR3 has 13 amino acids. Trimming took off 5 bases at V and 7 bases at J, with 14 bases between the two ends. In DNA, the CDR3 is TGTGCCAGCAGTCCCGACACCGGTGGTGAAGCTTTCTTT. The encoded protein is CASSPDTGGEAFF.

This clone was observed once. The genes are TRBV6-5 and TRBJ1-2; D gene ambiguous. This CDR3 has 14 amino acids. V was pared by 5 bases and J by 2 bases, with 12 bases between. Germline V CDR1 and CDR2: MNHEY, SVGAGI. CDR3 amino acids: CASSNAGENYGYTF. In DNA, the CDR3 is TGTGCCAGCAGTAACGCCGGGGAGAACTATGGCTACACCTTC.